This is a list of T cell receptor beta chains from one sample in a study of spatial heterogeneity in lung cancer. TCRdb redid the calling of the 5' RACE reads with MiXCR, one entry per CDR3 protein. The data hold about 48,000 distinct CDR3 sequences, with approximately 5% observed a single time. The sequencing here drew on PBMCs, taken at surgery. These TCRs come from a male donor with early-stage non-small cell lung cancer. The CDR3 runs from the conserved cysteine through the conserved F or W. D genes are given only for firm matches. Some rows have no size entry. The others give once, few or many, or a class for an expanded clone.

TRBJ2-7 - TRBV7-9 many CASSDRSRTYEQYF TGTGCCAGCAGCGACCGCTCTCGGACCTACGAGCAGTACTTC
TRBJ1-5 TRBD1 TRBV2 many CASSEIGGGDQPQHF TGTGCCAGCAGTGAAATAGGAGGGGGCGACCAGCCCCAGCATTTT
TRBJ1-4 TRBD1 TRBV28 many CASSSLSGGGEKLFF TGTGCCAGCAGTTCTCTATCAGGGGGAGGTGAAAAACTGTTTTTT
TRBJ1-5 TRBD1 TRBV7-2 many CASSLGTGVIQPQHF TGTGCCAGCAGCTTAGGGACAGGAGTAATTCAGCCCCAGCATTTT
TRBJ1-5 - TRBV7-2 many CASSLGWRDQPQHF TGTGCCAGCAGCTTAGGTTGGAGAGATCAGCCCCAGCATTTT
TRBJ2-1 TRBD2 TRBV10-1 many CASSEALAGREQFF TGCGCCAGCAGTGAGGCACTAGCGGGACGGGAGCAGTTCTTC
TRBJ2-7 TRBD1 TRBV6-2/TRBV6-3 - CASRRTGPPFYEQYF TGTGCCAGCAGACGGACAGGTCCCCCCTTCTACGAGCAGTACTTC
TRBJ1-1 TRBD1 TRBV9 many CASSAFEGTGGTEAFF TGTGCCAGCAGCGCCTTCGAAGGGACAGGCGGCACTGAAGCTTTCTTT
TRBJ2-5 - TRBV9 many CASSVTGARETQYF TGTGCCAGCAGCGTTACGGGAGCGAGGGAGACCCAGTACTTC
TRBJ2-7 TRBD1 TRBV7-2 many CASSLWGQGYGDEQYF TGTGCCAGCAGCTTATGGGGACAGGGGTACGGGGACGAGCAGTACTTC
TRBJ1-5 - TRBV20-1 many CSARVPGGGRQPQHF TGCAGTGCTAGAGTCCCCGGGGGGGGGAGACAGCCCCAGCATTTT
TRBJ2-7 TRBD1 TRBV20-1 many CSASTGREQYF TGCAGTGCCTCGACAGGGAGAGAGCAGTACTTC
TRBJ2-2 TRBD1 TRBV2 many CASSPGTGHTGELFF TGTGCCAGCAGCCCCGGGACAGGTCACACCGGGGAGCTGTTTTTT
TRBJ2-1 TRBD2 TRBV5-1 many CASSLKEAGAPYNEQFF TGCGCCAGCTCCCTAAAGGAAGCGGGAGCCCCCTACAATGAGCAGTTCTTC
TRBJ1-4 - TRBV19 many CASSIDERRRSSNEKLFF TGTGCCAGTAGTATAGATGAACGGAGGAGATCGTCTAATGAAAAACTGTTTTTT
TRBJ2-1 - TRBV6-5 many CASSYSGTRSYNEQFF TGTGCCAGCAGTTACTCGGGCACCCGTTCCTACAATGAGCAGTTCTTC
TRBJ2-1 - TRBV12-5 many CASGLYNEQFF TGTGCTAGTGGTCTCTACAATGAGCAGTTCTTC
TRBJ2-7 TRBD2 TRBV7-2 many CASSLRSRERDEQYF TGTGCCAGCAGCCTTCGGTCGCGGGAGCGGGACGAGCAGTACTTC
TRBJ2-2 TRBD1 TRBV3-1 many CASSQVQGAPGELFF TGTGCCAGCAGCCAAGTGCAGGGGGCGCCCGGGGAGCTGTTTTTT
TRBJ2-1 TRBD2 TRBV10-1 many CASSERSGRGNEQFF TGCGCCAGCAGTGAACGGAGCGGGAGGGGGAATGAGCAGTTCTTC
TRBJ2-1 TRBD2 TRBV7-2 many CASSPRAGTLTYNEQFF TGTGCCAGCAGCCCCCGAGCGGGAACACTGACCTACAATGAGCAGTTCTTC
TRBJ2-7 - TRBV6-6 many CASTGGGRYEQYF TGTGCCAGCACCGGCGGCGGCCGCTACGAGCAGTACTTC